The 30 T cell receptor beta chains listed next were all sequenced from one sample in a study of circulating and synovial CD4+ cells in juvenile arthritis. Sequencing was performed with immunoSEQ multiplex PCR; in TCRdb, only in-frame clones are kept and a portion is missing. The sample includes tens of thousands of clones, over 95% of them seen just once. Sequencing was performed on CD4+ T cells from blood. The receptors here all came from a human donor with juvenile idiopathic arthritis.

CDR3: CASSPVGGNYGYTF. The CDR3 DNA follows: TGTGCCAGCAGCCCGGTGGGGGGTAACTATGGCTACACCTTC. V is TRBV7-9 and J is TRBJ1-2, with D perhaps matching TRBD1 (5 bases). Deletions cut 5 bases from V and 1 base from J, with 11 bases between. Germline CDR1 and CDR2: SEHNR and FQNEAQ (reference sequence). The CDR3 length is 14 residues.

V is TRBV5-4 and J is TRBJ2-1, with D perhaps matching TRBD2 (5 bases). This CDR3 spans 17 amino acids. Germline V gives CDR1 SGHNT, CDR2 YYREEE (reference sequence). Trimming left V 4 bases short and J 8 bases short, with 25 bases between. This CDR3 is CASSRPLAGTYTDEQFF. For the CDR3, the DNA is TGTGCCAGCAGCCGGCCCTTGGCGGGTACTTATACGGATGAGCAGTTCTTC.

The rearrangement uses TRBV6-5 and TRBJ1-2; 7 bases agree with TRBD1. Germline CDR1 MNHEY, CDR2 SVGAGI. The length of the CDR3 is 13 residues. V was pared by 10 bases and J by 0 bases, with 5 bases of the junction left unmatched. CDR3: CATSTGTNYGYTF. The CDR3, as DNA: TGTGCCACTTCGACAGGGACTAACTATGGCTACACCTTC.

The chain links TRBV28 to TRBJ2-1, with 8 positions matching TRBD2. The length of the CDR3 is 19 residues. V dropped 2 bases and J dropped 3; count of bases not matched to a gene: 15. CDR1 is MDHEN and CDR2 is SYDVKM in the germline V gene. CDR3 DNA: TGTGCCAGCAGTTTAGTTAGCGGGGTGAGGGACTGGGTCTACAATGAGCAGTTCTTC. Encoded protein: CASSLVSGVRDWVYNEQFF. The variable domain in full, completed from reference TRBV28 and TRBJ2-1, reads DVKVTQSSRYLVKRTGEKVFLECVQDMDHENMFWYRQDPGLGLRLIYFSYDVKMKEKGDIPEGYSVSREKKERFSLILESASTNQTSMYLCASSLVSGVRDWVYNEQFFGPGTRLTVL.

The J gene is TRBJ2-7, the V gene TRBV6-6; no reliable D call. The germline V gene encodes CDR1 MNHNY and CDR2 SVGAGI (reference sequence). The CDR3 length is 13 residues. V was cut by 5 bases and J by 0 bases, with 8 bases left in between. Here the CDR3 DNA reads TGTGCCAGCAGTCCATGGCCCTCCTACGAGCAGTACTTC. Protein: CASSPWPSYEQYF.

The chain is built from TRBV7-2 and TRBJ2-1; TRBD1 aligns across 8 bases. CDR1 is SGHTA and CDR2 is FQGNSA in the germline V gene. The V and J ends lost 1 base and 8 bases, in that order; junction bases with no gene match: 4. This CDR3 spans 14 amino acids. CDR3 sequence: CASSLGRGRDEQFF. In nucleotides, the CDR3 is TGTGCCAGCAGCTTAGGCAGGGGGCGCGATGAGCAGTTCTTC.

V usage is TRBV6-5 and J usage is TRBJ2-7; TRBD1 might be the D (6 bases). The CDR3 extends over 13 amino acids. Germline CDR1 MNHEY, CDR2 SVGAGI. V dropped 7 bases and J dropped 3 bases, with 13 bases sitting between them. CDR3 sequence: CASKYGQRYEQYF. The CDR3 DNA follows: TGTGCCAGCAAGTATGGACAGCGCTACGAGCAGTACTTC.

The chain employs TRBV14 and TRBJ2-1; 11 bases align to TRBD2. With V trimmed by 5 bases and J by 9 bases, 0 bases remained unmatched. The CDR3 has 12 amino acids. CDR1 is SGHDN and CDR2 is FVKESK in the germline V gene. Written as DNA, the CDR3 is TGTGCCAGCAGCACTAGCGGGAGTGAGCAGTTCTTC. Encoded protein: CASSTSGSEQFF.

This chain links TRBV28 with TRBJ2-3, with a possible D match to TRBD1 (5 bases). V lost 8 bases and J lost 3, with 9 bases in between. CDR3 size: 12 residues. Germline loops: CDR1 MDHEN, CDR2 SYDVKM. The CDR3 sequence: CASLQDTDTQYF. CDR3 nucleotide sequence: TGTGCCAGCCTACAGGATACAGATACGCAGTATTTT.

CDR3 sequence: CASSELGQGGSPLHF. The CDR3 DNA follows: TGTGCCAGCAGTGAACTGGGACAGGGAGGTTCACCCCTCCACTTT. The chain is built from TRBV6-4 and TRBJ1-6, with 9 nucleotides matching TRBD1. This CDR3 contains 15 residues. Looked up from germline, CDR1 is MRHNA and CDR2 is SNTAGT. V dropped 3 bases and J dropped 9; count of bases not matched to a gene: 6.

In regard to this clone: Distinct nucleotide sequences in the sample also encode this CDR3. This chain connects TRBV5-4 to TRBJ1-2; a possible D gene is TRBD1 (6 bases). Germline V gives CDR1 SGHNT, CDR2 YYREEE (reference sequence). The ends were cut back, 5 bases at V and 8 bases at J, with 16 bases in the middle. CDR3 length: 13 residues. This chain's CDR3 is CASSTQGSLGYTF. DNA for the CDR3: TGTGCCAGCAGTACCCAGGGGTCGTTAGGCTACACCTTC.

This clone was detected only a few times. V gene TRBV7-6 combines with J gene TRBJ1-4; D not certain. The CDR3 covers 12 residues. Trimming stripped 1 base from V and 10 bases from J, with 7 bases between. Germline CDR1 is SGHVS and CDR2 is FNYEAQ. DNA of the CDR3: TGTGCCAGCAGCTTAGGAAGCGGAAAACTGTTTTTT. Its translation is CASSLGSGKLFF.

The CDR3 DNA follows: TGTGCCAGCAGCCGCGGGACAGGAACTAATGAAAAACTGTTTTTT. As protein: CASSRGTGTNEKLFF. This chain joins TRBV5-4 and TRBJ1-4; 8 bases are a match to TRBD1. The CDR3 has 15 residues. V lost 4 bases to trimming and J lost 1 base; unmatched junction nucleotides: 3. Germline assignment: CDR1 SGHNT and CDR2 YYREEE (reference sequence).

The chain employs TRBV6-5 and TRBJ1-4; 9 nucleotides match TRBD1. This CDR3 has 14 amino acids. V was pared by 6 bases and J by 8 bases, with 7 bases of the junction left unmatched. Germline lookup yields CDR1 MNHEY and CDR2 SVGAGI. Here the CDR3 DNA reads TGTGCCAGCAGACTCGGACAGGGGAGGGAAAAACTGTTTTTT. This codes for CASRLGQGREKLFF.

V gene TRBV5-1 combines with J gene TRBJ2-3; tentatively, D is TRBD2 (5 bases). Deletions cut 1 base from V and 2 bases from J, with 11 bases between. The CDR3 contains 15 residues. The V gene's germline CDR1 is SGHRS and CDR2 YFSETQ. In DNA, the CDR3 is TGCGCCAGCAGCTTGATGGGAGTTGCCACAGATACGCAGTATTTT. Amino acid sequence: CASSLMGVATDTQYF. Using reference TRBV5-1 and TRBJ2-3 for the parts outside the CDR3, the full variable domain is KAGVTQTPRYLIKTRGQQVTLSCSPISGHRSVSWYQQTPGQGLQFLFEYFSETQRNKGNFPGRFSGRQFSNSRSEMNVSTLELGDSALYLCASSLMGVATDTQYFGPGTRLTVL.

J is TRBJ1-2 and V is TRBV19, with a possible D match to TRBD1 (6 bases). The CDR3 spans 13 residues. Germline V lookup: CDR1 LNHDA, CDR2 SQIVND (reference sequence). The germline V and J ends were trimmed by 3 bases and 8 bases, with 13 bases remaining between them. DNA of the CDR3: TGTGCCAGTAGTATGTCCCCAGGGGAAGGCTACACCTTC. It specifies CASSMSPGEGYTF.

This clone was observed a single time. The V gene is TRBV11-2, the J gene TRBJ2-1; 7 bases map to TRBD2. V lost 1 base, J lost 1 base, and 4 bases stayed unmatched. The length of the CDR3 is 16 residues. The germline V gene encodes CDR1 SGHAT and CDR2 FQNNGV. CDR3 sequence (DNA): TGTGCCAGCAGCTTAGTGGGGCGGGAGTCCTACAATGAGCAGTTCTTC. This encodes CASSLVGRESYNEQFF.

This chain joins TRBV30 and TRBJ1-1, with TRBD1 as a possible D gene (6 bases). The CDR3 has 11 amino acids. The V gene's germline CDR1 is GTSNPN and CDR2 SVGIG (reference sequence). Trimming pared 2 bases from V and 7 bases from J, leaving 8 bases between. The CDR3 loop reads CAWSQGNEAFF. The CDR3 DNA follows: TGTGCCTGGAGTCAGGGGAATGAAGCTTTCTTT.

The chain couples TRBV27 to TRBJ2-4; tentative D call: TRBD2 (5 bases). Germline lookup yields CDR1 MNHEY and CDR2 SMNVEV (reference sequence). The CDR3 sequence is 13 residues long. The V end lost 11 bases, the J end lost 1 base, and 12 bases lay between the germline ends. CDR3 sequence (DNA): TGTGCCTGCGACCGCGGGGCCAAAAACATTCAGTACTTC. Translation: CACDRGAKNIQYF.

This chain uses TRBV28 with TRBJ2-7; tentatively, D is TRBD1 (6 bases). CDR1 is MDHEN, CDR2 SYDVKM, per germline. V lost 2 bases and J lost 0, with 23 bases in between. The CDR3 sequence is 19 residues long. The CDR3 bases are TGTGCCAGCAGTTTAGAAATGGCCATTACAGGGACCCACTCCTACGAGCAGTACTTC. Translated: CASSLEMAITGTHSYEQYF.

The rearrangement links TRBV5-4 to TRBJ1-1; TRBD1 is a possible D gene (5 bases). CDR1 is SGHNT, CDR2 YYREEE, per germline (reference sequence). There are 14 residues in the CDR3. V lost 0 bases and J lost 1, with 7 bases in between. CDR3 in amino acids: CASSLGQKNTEAFF. The DNA for the CDR3 is TGTGCCAGCAGCTTGGGACAGAAGAACACTGAAGCTTTCTTT.

The chain carries TRBV2 and TRBJ1-6; 8 nucleotides align to TRBD1. The CDR3 spans 13 residues. Per the germline V gene, CDR1 is SNHLY and CDR2 is FYNNEI. V gave up 7 bases and J gave up 7 bases; unmatched junction bases: 3. For the CDR3, the DNA is TGTGCCAGCACAGGGGGCGTCAATTCACCCCTCCACTTT. Translating gives CASTGGVNSPLHF.

The chain uses TRBV2 and TRBJ2-1, with 10 positions matching TRBD2. Trimming took 6 bases from V and 6 from J; bases not matched to a gene: 8. The CDR3 has 15 amino acids. CDR1 is SNHLY, CDR2 FYNNEI, per germline. Written as DNA, the CDR3 is TGTGCCAGCAGGAAGCGGGAGGGCCTCGGCAATGAGCAGTTCTTC. Protein: CASRKREGLGNEQFF.

V and J are TRBV18 and TRBJ2-7; D possibly corresponds to TRBD2 (6 bases). Trimming pared 1 base from V and 0 bases from J, leaving 10 bases between. The CDR3 is 15 residues long. Germline V gene data show CDR1 as KGHSH and CDR2 as LQKENI. DNA for the CDR3: TGTGCCAGCTCACCACAGCGGGCGAGCTCCTACGAGCAGTACTTC. Translated, it gives CASSPQRASSYEQYF.

The chain employs TRBV7-9 and TRBJ2-3, with 8 positions matching TRBD2. Germline V gene data show CDR1 as SEHNR and CDR2 as FQNEAQ (reference sequence). The CDR3 contains 14 residues. Unmatched junction bases numbered 3, after V lost 5 bases and J lost 2 bases. The CDR3 loop reads CASSLTSVTDTQYF. The CDR3 DNA follows: TGTGCCAGCAGCCTGACTAGCGTCACAGATACGCAGTATTTT.

The chain recombines TRBV29-1 with TRBJ2-7; D is unresolved. CDR3 length: 12 amino acids. Germline V lookup: CDR1 SQVTM, CDR2 ANQGSEA. The germline V and J ends were trimmed by 4 bases and 0 bases, with 7 bases remaining between them. The CDR3 here is CSVGSGSYEQYF. The CDR3 region has the DNA TGCAGCGTTGGATCGGGCTCCTACGAGCAGTACTTC.

J is TRBJ2-7 and V is TRBV6-1, with D maybe TRBD1 (6 bases). CDR3 size: 13 residues. V lost 8 bases and J lost 3, with 14 bases in between. Per the germline V gene, CDR1 is MNHNS and CDR2 is SASEGT. CDR3 coding DNA: TGTGCCAGCTCCCGTGACAGGCACTACGAGCAGTACTTC. It encodes CASSRDRHYEQYF.

This chain links TRBV5-1 with TRBJ1-1; D call uncertain. V lost 2 bases, J lost 1 base, and 6 bases lay in between. Germline V gene sequence: CDR1 SGHRS, CDR2 YFSETQ. This CDR3 spans 13 amino acids. The CDR3 spells CASSFTANTEAFF. DNA of the CDR3: TGCGCCAGCAGCTTTACAGCGAACACTGAAGCTTTCTTT.

The count of this clone is one. The chain carries TRBV19 and TRBJ2-1; D possibly corresponds to TRBD1 (5 bases). Trimming took off 5 bases at V and 10 bases at J, with 15 bases between the two ends. This CDR3 spans 13 amino acids. Per the germline V gene, CDR1 is LNHDA and CDR2 is SQIVND (reference sequence). In DNA form, the CDR3 reads TGTGCCAGTAGTCCATCAGGGTTAAGAGAGCAGTTCTTC. Protein: CASSPSGLREQFF.

This rearrangement joins TRBV29-1 to TRBJ1-2; 9 bases line up with TRBD1. Germline-derived CDR1 and CDR2 are SQVTM and ANQGSEA. The J segment lost 6 bases and the V segment lost 8 bases, leaving 7 bases of the junction unmatched. The CDR3 covers 12 residues. The CDR3 is CSSWGQGDGYTF. Written as DNA, the CDR3 is TGCAGCTCTTGGGGACAGGGAGATGGCTACACCTTC. Full variable domain (remainder filled in from reference TRBV29-1 and TRBJ1-2): SAVISQKPSRDICQRGTSLTIQCQVDSQVTMMFWYRQQPGQSLTLIATANQGSEATYESGFVIDKFPISRPNLTFSTLTVSNMSPEDSSIYLCSSWGQGDGYTFGSGTRLTVV.